The rows below give T cell receptor beta chains drawn from one sample of a study of regulatory T cells in long-lasting Graves disease. MiXCR, run by TCRdb on the multiplex PCR reads, gives a single entry per CDR3 protein. The repertoire holds about 350,000 distinct CDR3 sequences, with around 15% as singletons. These data were also filed under a second study, of T cells in Graves' hyperthyroidism and ophthalmopathy.

The sample was peripheral blood mononuclear cells (PBMCs), taken at new diagnosis, from a patient treated with antithyroid drugs. These receptors came from a man aged 40-55 years with Graves disease. Both conserved end residues are part of each CDR3. The D gene is left open where the match is weak. The size entry is marked missing in some rows and otherwise reads once, few, many or a size class.

d_call: .; clone_size: .; j_call: TRBJ2-3; v_call: TRBV24-1; cdr3_nt: TGTGCCACCAGTGATTTAGGGTTGATCGGTACGCAGTATTTT; cdr3_aa: CATSDLGLIGTQYF
d_call: TRBD1; clone_size: many; j_call: TRBJ1-5; v_call: TRBV10-3; cdr3_nt: TGTGCCATCAGTGAAGCGGGGACAGGTCTTCAGCCCCAGCATTTT; cdr3_aa: CAISEAGTGLQPQHF
d_call: .; clone_size: few; j_call: TRBJ1-4; v_call: TRBV7-9; cdr3_nt: TGTGCCAGCAGCACTGCTGTTTACGGCGCAACTAATGAAAAACTGTTTTTT; cdr3_aa: CASSTAVYGATNEKLFF
d_call: .; clone_size: many; j_call: TRBJ2-3; v_call: TRBV18; cdr3_nt: TGTGCCAGCTCACCTCCGACCCGGGGGACTAGCACAGATACGCAGTATTTT; cdr3_aa: CASSPPTRGTSTDTQYF
d_call: TRBD1; clone_size: .; j_call: TRBJ1-1; v_call: TRBV5-1; cdr3_nt: TGCGCCAGCAGACCGACAGGGGGTGGGGCGAACACTGAGGCTTTCTTT; cdr3_aa: CASRPTGGGANTEAFF
d_call: .; clone_size: few; j_call: TRBJ2-3; v_call: TRBV5-4; cdr3_nt: TGTGCCAGCAGCTTGGCCGGAGTCACCGTCCAGGATACGCAGTATTTT; cdr3_aa: CASSLAGVTVQDTQYF
d_call: .; clone_size: .; j_call: TRBJ1-6; v_call: TRBV20-1; cdr3_nt: TGCAGTGCTAGAGTAATTAGCTACGGTGAGGGGCCCCTCCACTTT; cdr3_aa: CSARVISYGEGPLHF
d_call: TRBD1; clone_size: once; j_call: TRBJ1-2; v_call: TRBV12-3/TRBV12-4; cdr3_nt: TGTGCCAGCAGTGGACAGGGCTATGGCTACACCTTC; cdr3_aa: CASSGQGYGYTF
d_call: TRBD2; clone_size: .; j_call: TRBJ2-7; v_call: TRBV29-1; cdr3_nt: TGCAGCGTTTCCGGGGGGAAAAGGGAGCAGTACTTC; cdr3_aa: CSVSGGKREQYF
d_call: .; clone_size: many; j_call: TRBJ1-3; v_call: TRBV4-2; cdr3_nt: TGTGCCAGCAGCCAAGACGCCAGGGGTACTGGAAACACCATATATTTT; cdr3_aa: CASSQDARGTGNTIYF
d_call: TRBD1; clone_size: many; j_call: TRBJ2-7; v_call: TRBV10-3; cdr3_nt: TGTGCCATCAGTGACGCAACCCCCGGGACAGGCTCCTACGAGCAGTACTTC; cdr3_aa: CAISDATPGTGSYEQYF
d_call: TRBD1; clone_size: many; j_call: TRBJ1-5; v_call: TRBV2; cdr3_nt: TGTGCCAGCAGTGAACAGGGACAGGAACAGCCCCAGCATTTT; cdr3_aa: CASSEQGQEQPQHF
d_call: .; clone_size: .; j_call: TRBJ2-1; v_call: TRBV6-1; cdr3_nt: TGTGCCAGCAGGAGGGCGTCAGGGGCGTTACAGTTCTTC; cdr3_aa: CASRRASGALQFF
d_call: TRBD2; clone_size: few; j_call: TRBJ2-6; v_call: TRBV9; cdr3_nt: TGTGCCAGCAGCTTCAGCGGGGGGGCCCCAAGTTCTGGGGCCAACGTCCTGACTTTC; cdr3_aa: CASSFSGGAPSSGANVLTF
d_call: TRBD1; clone_size: .; j_call: TRBJ2-6; v_call: TRBV19; cdr3_nt: TGTGCCAGTAGTAGGACAGGCAGATCCACTGGGGCCAACGTCCTGACTTTC; cdr3_aa: CASSRTGRSTGANVLTF
d_call: .; clone_size: many; j_call: TRBJ1-2; v_call: TRBV19; cdr3_nt: TGTGCCAGTAGTAACCAGGGGTTGGCGTATGGCTACACCTTC; cdr3_aa: CASSNQGLAYGYTF